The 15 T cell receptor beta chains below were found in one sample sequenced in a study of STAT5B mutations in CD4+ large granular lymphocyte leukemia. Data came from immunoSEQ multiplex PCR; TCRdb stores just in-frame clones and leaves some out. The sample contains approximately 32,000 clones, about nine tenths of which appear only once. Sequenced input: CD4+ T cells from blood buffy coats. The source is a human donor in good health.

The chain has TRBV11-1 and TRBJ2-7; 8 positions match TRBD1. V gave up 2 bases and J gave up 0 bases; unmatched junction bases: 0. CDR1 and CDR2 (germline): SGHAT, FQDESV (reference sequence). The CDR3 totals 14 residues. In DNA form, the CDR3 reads TGTGCCAGCAGCTTACAGGGGGCCTCCTACGAGCAGTACTTC. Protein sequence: CASSLQGASYEQYF.

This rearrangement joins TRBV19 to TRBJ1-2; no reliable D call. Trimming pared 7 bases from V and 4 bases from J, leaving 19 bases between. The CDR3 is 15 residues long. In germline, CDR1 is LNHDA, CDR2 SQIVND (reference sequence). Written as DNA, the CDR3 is TGTGCCAGTACGCCGGGAGTCCCCTATCTCTATGGCTACACCTTC. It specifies CASTPGVPYLYGYTF.

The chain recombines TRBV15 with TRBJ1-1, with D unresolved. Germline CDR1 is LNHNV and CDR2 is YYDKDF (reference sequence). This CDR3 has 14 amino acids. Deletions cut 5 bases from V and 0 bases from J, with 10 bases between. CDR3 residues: CATSYRTLNTEAFF. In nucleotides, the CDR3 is TGTGCCACCAGCTACCGGACCCTGAACACTGAAGCTTTCTTT.

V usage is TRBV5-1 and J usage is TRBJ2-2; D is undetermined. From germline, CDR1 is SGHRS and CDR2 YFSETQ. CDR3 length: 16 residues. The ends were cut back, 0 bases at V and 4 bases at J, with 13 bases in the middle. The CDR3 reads CASSLEYGYSTGELFF. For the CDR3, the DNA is TGCGCCAGCAGCTTGGAATATGGGTACAGCACCGGGGAGCTGTTTTTT.

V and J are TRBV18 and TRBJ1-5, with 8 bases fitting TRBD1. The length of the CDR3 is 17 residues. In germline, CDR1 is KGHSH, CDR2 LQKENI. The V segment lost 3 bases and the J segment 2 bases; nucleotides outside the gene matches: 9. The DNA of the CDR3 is TGTGCCAGCTCACCCTCGACAGGGGAGGCGGGCAATCAGCCCCAGCATTTT. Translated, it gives CASSPSTGEAGNQPQHF.

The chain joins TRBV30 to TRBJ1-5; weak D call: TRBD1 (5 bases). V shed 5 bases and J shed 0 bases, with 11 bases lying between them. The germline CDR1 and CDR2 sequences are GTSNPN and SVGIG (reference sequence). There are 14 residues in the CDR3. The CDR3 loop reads CAWGGADSNQPQHF. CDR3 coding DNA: TGTGCCTGGGGTGGGGCAGATAGCAATCAGCCCCAGCATTTT.

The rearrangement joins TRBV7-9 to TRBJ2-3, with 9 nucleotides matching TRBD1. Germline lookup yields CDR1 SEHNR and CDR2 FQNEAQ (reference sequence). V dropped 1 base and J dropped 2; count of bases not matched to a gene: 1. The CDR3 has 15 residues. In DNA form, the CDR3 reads TGTGCCAGCAGCTTAGGGGACAGGGCCACAGATACGCAGTATTTT. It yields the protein CASSLGDRATDTQYF.

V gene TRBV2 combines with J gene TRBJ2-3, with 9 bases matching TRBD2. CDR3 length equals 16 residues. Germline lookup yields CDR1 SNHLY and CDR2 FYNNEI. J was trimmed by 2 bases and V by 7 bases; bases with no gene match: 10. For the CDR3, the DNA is TGTGCCAGCACCGACACTAGCGGGCCTTTCACAGATACGCAGTATTTT. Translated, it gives CASTDTSGPFTDTQYF.

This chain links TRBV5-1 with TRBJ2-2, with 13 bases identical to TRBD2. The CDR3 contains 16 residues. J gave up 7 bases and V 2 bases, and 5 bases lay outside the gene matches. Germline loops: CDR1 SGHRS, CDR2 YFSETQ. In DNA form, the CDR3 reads TGCGCCAGCAGCTTCGGACTAGCGGGAGCGGGCGGGGAGCTGTTTTTT. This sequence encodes CASSFGLAGAGGELFF.

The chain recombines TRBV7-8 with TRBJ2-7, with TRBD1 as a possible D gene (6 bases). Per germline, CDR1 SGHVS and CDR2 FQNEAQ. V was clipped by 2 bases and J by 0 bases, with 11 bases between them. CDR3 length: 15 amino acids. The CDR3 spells CASSLQGMSSYEQYF. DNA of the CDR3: TGTGCCAGCAGCTTACAGGGGATGAGCTCCTACGAGCAGTACTTC.

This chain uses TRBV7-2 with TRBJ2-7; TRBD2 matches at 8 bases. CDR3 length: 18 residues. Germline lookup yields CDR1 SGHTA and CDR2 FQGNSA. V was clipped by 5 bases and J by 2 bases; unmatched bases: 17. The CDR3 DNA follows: TGTGCCAGCAGCCCCGTTGGTAGCGGGGTAAATCCGACCTACGAGCAGTACTTC. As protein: CASSPVGSGVNPTYEQYF.

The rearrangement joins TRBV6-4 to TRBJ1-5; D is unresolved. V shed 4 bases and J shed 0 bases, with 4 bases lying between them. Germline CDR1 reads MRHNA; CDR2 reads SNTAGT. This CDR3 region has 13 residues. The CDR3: CASSGYSNQPQHF. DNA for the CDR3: TGTGCCAGCAGTGGGTATAGCAATCAGCCCCAGCATTTT.

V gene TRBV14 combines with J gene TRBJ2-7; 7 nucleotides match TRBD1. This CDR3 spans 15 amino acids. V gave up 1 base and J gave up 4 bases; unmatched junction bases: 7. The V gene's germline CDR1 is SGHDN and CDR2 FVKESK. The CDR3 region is CASSQVGDREYEQYF. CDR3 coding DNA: TGTGCCAGCAGCCAAGTAGGAGACAGGGAATACGAGCAGTACTTC.

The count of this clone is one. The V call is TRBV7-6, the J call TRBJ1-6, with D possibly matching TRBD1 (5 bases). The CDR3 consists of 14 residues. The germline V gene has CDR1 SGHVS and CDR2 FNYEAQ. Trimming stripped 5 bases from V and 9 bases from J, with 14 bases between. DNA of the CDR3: TGTGCCAGCAGCGCACTCCAGGGTAGTTCACCCCTCCACTTT. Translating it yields CASSALQGSSPLHF.

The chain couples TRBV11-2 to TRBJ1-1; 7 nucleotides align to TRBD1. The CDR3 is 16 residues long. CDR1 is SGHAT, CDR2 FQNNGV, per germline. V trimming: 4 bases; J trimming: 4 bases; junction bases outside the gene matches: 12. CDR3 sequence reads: CASSSRRQGGFTEAFF. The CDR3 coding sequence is TGTGCCAGCAGCTCCAGACGACAGGGTGGTTTCACTGAAGCTTTCTTT.